This record concerns one TCR beta chain sequence. Its antigen is not known. Caucasian, healthy and from Russia, the donors were aged between 6 and 90. The data are from a study of blood T cells in healthy people across ages. Trimming left V 4 bases short and J 2 bases short, with 16 bases between. Germline V gene data show CDR1 as SGDLS and CDR2 as YYNGEE. CDR3 length: 15 amino acids. Broader study findings: Naive T cell percentage showed a strong correlation with TCR beta diversity. A conclusive naive versus antigen-experienced comparison was prevented by the unsorted PBMCs.

Then a second PCR, running about 6 to 11 cycles, was carried out with a sample-barcoded 5' primer and a J-beta primer mix. Tags on each cDNA molecule came from a template-switch adaptor with 12 random nucleotides. TCRdb independently ran MiXCR on the 5' RACE reads; one entry per CDR3 protein. The sample consists of fewer than 2,000,000 distinct CDR3 sequences, roughly 32% of them appearing once. The chain is built from TRBV9 and TRBJ2-7; tentative D call: TRBD1 (6 bases). Input material: blood. The source is a woman under 40 in good health. CDR3 amino acids: CASSTTTGATYEQYF. CDR3 DNA sequence: TGTGCCAGCAGCACCACGACAGGAGCCACCTACGAGCAGTACTTC.